What follows are 25 T cell receptor beta chains derived from one specimen sequenced in a study of T cells in Graves' hyperthyroidism and ophthalmopathy. Amplified TCR beta CDR3 regions derived from RNA transcripts. First-round RT-PCR with HTBI primers amplified the TCR CDR3 region. MiXCR, applied by TCRdb to the multiplex PCR reads, yields one record per CDR3 protein. The table has approximately 640,000 distinct CDR3 sequences, 17% seen once. Specimen: blood. These receptors originate from a man in his fifties or sixties with Graves' hyperthyroidism.

The V call is TRBV7-9, the J call TRBJ1-1, with 11 bases matching TRBD1. Unmatched junction bases numbered 6, after V lost 3 bases and J lost 12 bases. The CDR3 totals 13 residues. Germline CDR1 and CDR2: SEHNR and FQNEAQ (reference sequence). The CDR3 DNA is TGTGCCAGCAGCTTCCCGGACAGGGGGCTTTCTTTCTTT. Translation: CASSFPDRGLSFF.

This clonotype has ten or more counts. The chain links TRBV2 to TRBJ1-1, with 10 bases aligning to TRBD1. The germline CDR1 and CDR2 sequences are SNHLY and FYNNEI. V lost 6 bases and J lost 5; bases outside the gene matches: 6. This CDR3 has 14 residues. The CDR3: CASRQTGGFTEAFF. CDR3 sequence (DNA): TGTGCCAGCAGGCAGACAGGGGGCTTTACTGAAGCTTTCTTT.

This clonotype was recorded at least ten times. The chain carries TRBV7-2 and TRBJ2-1; 7 nucleotides line up with TRBD2. CDR1 is SGHTA, CDR2 FQGNSA, per germline. The ends lost 5 bases at V and 3 bases at J; junction bases unmatched: 7. This CDR3 region has 15 residues. The DNA of the CDR3 is TGTGCCAGCAGCCCCTCTAGCGGATTCTACAATGAGCAGTTCTTC. Its protein is CASSPSSGFYNEQFF.

This clonotype was found many times. The gene calls are TRBV5-5 and TRBJ1-2; TRBD1 might be the D (6 bases). The V gene lost 1 base and the J gene lost 4 bases, with 14 bases spanning the gap. In germline, CDR1 is SGHKS, CDR2 YYEKEE (reference sequence). This CDR3 has 15 residues. CDR3 sequence (DNA): TGTGCCAGCAGCTTGTCGGGGGGCGCGTTCTATGGCTACACCTTC. Its protein is CASSLSGGAFYGYTF. Full variable domain (outside the CDR3, taken from reference TRBV5-5 and TRBJ1-2): DAGVTQSPTHLIKTRGQQVTLRCSPISGHKSVSWYQQVLGQGPQFIFQYYEKEERGRGNFPDRFSARQFPNYSSELNVNALLLGDSALYLCASSLSGGAFYGYTFGSGTRLTVV.

In this sample, this clonotype turned up many times. The chain joins TRBV11-2 to TRBJ1-5, with D unclear. This CDR3 is built from 13 residues. Per the germline V gene, CDR1 is SGHAT and CDR2 is FQNNGV. Trimming removed 1 base from V and 7 bases from J, with 8 bases in between. CDR3 sequence: CASSLVDRQPQHF. The DNA of the CDR3 is TGTGCCAGCAGCTTAGTGGATAGGCAGCCCCAGCATTTT.

Ten or more counts support this clonotype. The chain employs TRBV13 and TRBJ2-7; 8 positions match TRBD1. V was clipped by 0 bases and J by 6 bases; unmatched bases: 4. This CDR3 is 14 amino acids long. Germline V lookup: CDR1 PRHDT, CDR2 FYEKMQ (reference sequence). DNA for the CDR3: TGTGCCAGCAGCTTAGGTGGCAGGGGGCGCGAGCAGTACTTC. Amino acid sequence: CASSLGGRGREQYF.

This clonotype was seen at least ten times. The gene calls are TRBV11-2 and TRBJ2-1; TRBD2 might be the D (5 bases). The V end was cut by 1 base, the J end by 9 bases, with 16 bases between. This CDR3 is 15 amino acids long. The germline gives CDR1 SGHAT, CDR2 FQNNGV. The CDR3 loop is CASSLVLAGGVEQFF. For the CDR3, the DNA is TGTGCCAGCAGCTTAGTTCTGGCGGGTGGGGTTGAGCAGTTCTTC.

This clonotype was picked up many times. V usage is TRBV19 and J usage is TRBJ1-1; D gene uncertain. The CDR3 is 14 amino acids. Trimming shortened V by 1 base and J by 1 base, and 7 bases separated the two germline ends. Germline V gene lookup returns CDR1 LNHDA and CDR2 SQIVND (reference sequence). CDR3 region: CASSIGHGNTEAFF. The DNA of the CDR3 is TGTGCCAGTAGTATAGGACACGGGAACACTGAAGCTTTCTTT.

This clonotype was observed many times. The chain links TRBV11-1 to TRBJ1-1; 7 positions agree with TRBD1. The V gene end was trimmed by 4 bases and the J gene end by 5 bases; junction bases not matched to a gene: 7. Germline V gene data show CDR1 as SGHAT and CDR2 as FQDESV (reference sequence). The CDR3 spans 14 residues. The CDR3, as DNA: TGTGCCAGCAGCTATGAGGGGGCAGGGACTGAAGCTTTCTTT. It yields the protein CASSYEGAGTEAFF.

The chain links TRBV11-2 to TRBJ2-7, with D possibly TRBD2 on 5 matching bases. This CDR3 comprises 14 residues. Germline V gene lookup returns CDR1 SGHAT and CDR2 FQNNGV. Deletions cut 6 bases from V and 1 base from J, with 13 bases between. Here the CDR3 DNA reads TGTGCCAGCAGTCCCTCCACGGGGTCCTACGAGCAGTACTTC. It is translated as CASSPSTGSYEQYF.

The J gene is TRBJ2-1, the V gene TRBV24-1; tentatively, D is TRBD2 (6 bases). Germline-derived CDR1 and CDR2 are KGHDR and SFDVKD. The CDR3 is 16 amino acids. The V and J ends lost 3 bases and 3 bases respectively, with 14 bases between them. CDR3 in amino acids: CATSDQTRSIYNEQFF. For the CDR3, the DNA is TGTGCCACCAGTGATCAGACTAGGTCCATCTACAATGAGCAGTTCTTC.

The table lists this clonotype with a count of one. This could be a read error, since a much larger clone is one nucleotide away. The chain has TRBV7-2 and TRBJ2-3; D remains ambiguous. The CDR3 runs 18 residues. In germline, CDR1 is SGHTA, CDR2 FQGNSA. The CDR3 sequence: CASSLVGLAILITDTQCF. As DNA, the CDR3 is TGTGCCAGCAGCTTAGTCGGTTTGGCCATCCTAATCACAGATACGCAGTGTTTT.

Note on this clonotype: At one end, the junction sequence differs from germline, possibly due to a read error. V gene TRBV3-1 combines with J gene TRBJ2-1; weak D call: TRBD2 (6 bases). The CDR3 is made up of 15 amino acids. Looked up from germline, CDR1 is LGHDT and CDR2 is YNNKEL (reference sequence). The CDR3 DNA follows: TGTGCCAGCAGCCCCCGGGACTTAACCCTCAATGAACAGTTCTTC. This encodes CASSPRDLTLNEQFF.

This clonotype has ten or more counts. The chain employs TRBV5-1 and TRBJ2-2, with TRBD1 identical over 12 bases. Germline V lookup: CDR1 SGHRS, CDR2 YFSETQ. The CDR3 length is 16 residues. The J segment lost 3 bases and the V segment lost 4 bases, leaving 4 bases of the junction unmatched. The DNA for the CDR3 is TGCGCCAGCAGCCCGGGACAGGGGGCGGACACCGGGGAGCTGTTTTTT. This codes for CASSPGQGADTGELFF.

This clonotype was found many times. This chain uses TRBV24-1 with TRBJ1-1; D might be TRBD1 (5 bases). The CDR3 is made up of 13 amino acids. Germline CDR1 and CDR2: KGHDR and SFDVKD. Trimming took off 2 bases at V and 4 bases at J, with 7 bases between the two ends. The CDR3 bases are TGTGCCACCAGTGATTACACAGGCACTGAAGCTTTCTTT. Translation: CATSDYTGTEAFF.

This clonotype occurred many times. The chain carries TRBV11-2 and TRBJ2-1, with 9 nucleotides matching TRBD2. The V segment lost 4 bases and the J segment 4 bases; nucleotides outside the gene matches: 11. The germline gives CDR1 SGHAT, CDR2 FQNNGV. The CDR3 runs 17 residues. DNA for the CDR3: TGTGCCAGCAGCTCACCCCGAGCGGGAGGAAGGTACAATGAGCAGTTCTTC. Translated: CASSSPRAGGRYNEQFF.

The chain joins TRBV4-1 to TRBJ2-7; D gene uncertain. Trimming removed 4 bases at V and 0 bases at J, with 13 bases between. Germline-derived CDR1 and CDR2 are MGHRA and YSYEKL. The CDR3 has 15 amino acids. CDR3 nucleotides: TGCGCCAGCAGCCCCCTAAGGGCGAGCTCCTACGAGCAGTACTTC. This codes for CASSPLRASSYEQYF.

In its sample, this clonotype was seen many times. The V gene is TRBV6-6, the J gene TRBJ2-2; TRBD1 might be the D (6 bases). V was cut by 0 bases and J by 1 base, with 6 bases left in between. Germline V gives CDR1 MNHNY, CDR2 SVGAGI (reference sequence). The CDR3 has 15 amino acids. CDR3 nucleotide sequence: TGTGCCAGCAGTTACTCGACAGGGAACACCGGGGAGCTGTTTTTT. Protein sequence: CASSYSTGNTGELFF.

The gene calls are TRBV27 and TRBJ2-6; perhaps D is TRBD1 or TRBD2 (5 bases each). The CDR3 extends over 19 amino acids. With 6 bases removed from V and 4 bases from J, the gap between germline ends came to 25 bases. Germline CDR1 and CDR2: MNHEY and SMNVEV (reference sequence). The CDR3 loop is CASRRSGPAGRGGANVLTF. CDR3 bases: TGTGCCAGCAGACGGTCGGGCCCAGCAGGGCGAGGGGGGGCCAACGTCCTGACTTTC.

This rearrangement joins TRBV18 to TRBJ2-3; TRBD2 matches at 8 bases. With 3 bases clipped from V and 4 bases from J, the junction kept 3 bases outside the gene matches. Germline assignment: CDR1 KGHSH and CDR2 LQKENI. This CDR3 is 14 amino acids long. The CDR3 loop reads CASSPTSVSDTQYF. The CDR3 DNA is TGTGCCAGCTCACCGACTAGCGTTTCAGATACGCAGTATTTT.

The chain carries TRBV20-1 and TRBJ2-7, with 13 bases lining up with TRBD2. J gave up 3 bases and V 2 bases, and 4 bases lay outside the gene matches. This CDR3 comprises 15 residues. From germline, CDR1 is DFQATT and CDR2 SNEGSKA (reference sequence). CDR3 nucleotides: TGCAGTGCTAGAATCGGACTAGCGGGAGACTACGAGCAGTACTTC. This encodes CSARIGLAGDYEQYF.

This clonotype was found a few times. The V gene is TRBV7-9, the J gene TRBJ2-7, with D unresolved. There are 19 residues in the CDR3. V was trimmed by 1 base and J by 0 bases, leaving 22 bases between them. Looked up from germline, CDR1 is SEHNR and CDR2 is FQNEAQ (reference sequence). The CDR3 DNA is TGTGCCAGCAGCTTAGATACCTTCGGAACAGTTTTGAGCTCCTACGAGCAGTACTTC. Protein sequence: CASSLDTFGTVLSSYEQYF.

The V call is TRBV27, the J call TRBJ1-5; D is undetermined. The germline CDR1 and CDR2 sequences are MNHEY and SMNVEV (reference sequence). V was trimmed by 6 bases and J by 3 bases, leaving 12 bases between them. This CDR3 has 14 residues. CDR3 region: CASSQKGLNQPQHF. Here the CDR3 DNA reads TGTGCCAGCAGCCAGAAGGGCCTCAATCAGCCCCAGCATTTT.

In this sample, this clonotype turned up many times. The chain's CDR3 is CASSSQTSARSYEQYF. CDR3 nucleotide sequence: TGTGCCAGCAGTTCTCAGACTAGCGCGAGATCCTACGAGCAGTACTTC. The chain is built from TRBV28 and TRBJ2-7; 8 nucleotides line up with TRBD2. V was clipped by 4 bases and J by 1 base; unmatched bases: 9. Germline loops: CDR1 MDHEN, CDR2 SYDVKM. The CDR3 contains 16 residues.

This clonotype was seen repeatedly, ten times or more. The rearrangement uses TRBV7-9 and TRBJ2-3; 10 bases fit TRBD2. J lost 2 bases, V lost 1 base, and 6 bases had no gene match. The CDR3 has 17 amino acids. The germline V gene encodes CDR1 SEHNR and CDR2 FQNEAQ (reference sequence). The CDR3 nucleotides read TGTGCCAGCAGCTTAGTCTACACTAGCGGGAACACAGATACGCAGTATTTT. Amino acid sequence: CASSLVYTSGNTDTQYF.